Given below is one T cell receptor (beta chain) in context. The sample comes from a study of T cell repertoires and Cas9 in healthy adults. The protocol was immunoSEQ multiplex PCR, while the TCRdb copy is restricted to in-frame clones and leaves out a portion. This sample has around 20,000 clones, with roughly 90% found just once. J was trimmed by 3 bases and V by 6 bases; bases with no gene match: 6. CDR1 is MGHDK and CDR2 is SYGVNS in the germline V gene. The CDR3 covers 14 residues. This receptor was identified in a human donor in good health. Sequences were obtained from CD4+ effector T cells (CD127+, CD25-, CD137-, CD154-) from PBMCs; culture status not recorded. V is TRBV25-1 and J is TRBJ2-3; 7 bases are shared with TRBD1. In DNA form, the CDR3 reads TGTGCCAGCAGCCGGGACAGTGATACAGATACGCAGTATTTT. Translated: CASSRDSDTDTQYF.